The 30 T cell receptor beta chains presented below share a single source sample, sequenced in a study of T cell repertoires in cytomegalovirus infection. TCRdb called the reads again in MiXCR, with one record for every CDR3 protein. The table has fewer than 1,000,000 distinct CDR3 sequences, less than 40% seen once. No antigen is known for these receptors. This sample comprised cultured CD8+ T cells from PBMCs, obtained from culture after CMV antigen stimulation. The source is a human donor in good health (CMV status not recorded). Some clones in this sample may be carry-over from other donors' samples.

This clonotype was counted only a few times. The chain has TRBV5-4 and TRBJ1-3; D is possibly TRBD1 (6 bases). The CDR3 contains 17 residues. In germline, CDR1 is SGHNT, CDR2 YYREEE (reference sequence). Trimming took 3 bases from V and 0 from J, leaving 16 bases between them. This CDR3 reads CASSWGAGVLSGNTIYF. The CDR3 DNA sequence: TGTGCCAGCAGCTGGGGGGCAGGCGTCCTCTCTGGAAACACCATATATTTT.

The chain joins TRBV7-6 to TRBJ1-1, with D tentatively TRBD1 (5 bases). The CDR3 consists of 15 residues. Germline CDR1 SGHVS, CDR2 FNYEAQ. V was trimmed by 2 bases and J by 5 bases, leaving 15 bases between them. The CDR3 bases are TGTGCCAGCAGCTTAAAGGAGCTCGGGGGGACTGAAGCTTTCTTT. Its translation: CASSLKELGGTEAFF.

The rearrangement links TRBV13 to TRBJ2-1, with D hard to call. The ends were cut back, 2 bases at V and 8 bases at J, with 16 bases in the middle. Germline lookup yields CDR1 PRHDT and CDR2 FYEKMQ (reference sequence). There are 15 residues in the CDR3. The CDR3 region has the DNA TGTGCCAGCAGCTTACGGTCTAGTAGGAAATATGAGCAGTTCTTC. Translation gives CASSLRSSRKYEQFF.

The table lists this clonotype with a few counts. The rearrangement joins TRBV7-9 to TRBJ2-1; TRBD2 matches 8 bases. This CDR3 has 13 amino acids. The ends lost 5 bases at V and 9 bases at J; junction bases unmatched: 6. Germline CDR1 SEHNR, CDR2 FQNEAQ (reference sequence). The CDR3 region is CASSPGGGSEQFF. DNA of the CDR3: TGTGCCAGCAGCCCGGGGGGGGGAAGTGAGCAGTTCTTC. Drawing the rest from reference TRBV7-9 and TRBJ2-1, the complete variable domain is DTGVSQNPRHKITKRGQNVTFRCDPISEHNRLYWYRQTLGQGPEFLTYFQNEAQLEKSRLLSDRFSAERPKGSFSTLEIQRTEQGDSAMYLCASSPGGGSEQFFGPGTRLTVL.

The rearrangement uses TRBV28 and TRBJ2-3; possible D gene TRBD1, 5 bases. The germline V and J ends were trimmed by 2 bases and 0 bases, with 12 bases remaining between them. The CDR3 runs 16 residues. Germline CDR1 reads MDHEN; CDR2 reads SYDVKM. CDR3 nucleotide sequence: TGTGCCAGCAGTTTAGGGGCCACTCAAAGCACAGATACGCAGTATTTT. It translates to CASSLGATQSTDTQYF.

This clonotype was counted many times. V usage is TRBV7-2 and J usage is TRBJ2-5; D is undetermined. Germline V gives CDR1 SGHTA, CDR2 FQGNSA. The CDR3 is 12 residues long. V lost 2 bases to trimming and J lost 5 bases, with 6 bases between them. CDR3 DNA sequence: TGTGCCAGCAGCTTAATCTTGGAGACCCAGTACTTC. Its translation is CASSLILETQYF.

The rearrangement links TRBV7-6 to TRBJ1-5; D might be TRBD1 (6 bases). CDR1 is SGHVS and CDR2 is FNYEAQ in the germline V gene. V gave up 5 bases and J gave up 6 bases, with 14 bases separating them. This CDR3 is built from 14 residues. The CDR3 is CASSVGGDSQPQHF. The DNA of the CDR3 is TGTGCCAGCAGCGTAGGGGGAGACTCTCAGCCCCAGCATTTT. Complete variable domain (other parts from reference TRBV7-6 and TRBJ1-5): GAGVSQSPRYKVTKRGQDVALRCDPISGHVSLYWYRQALGQGPEFLTYFNYEAQQDKSGLPNDRFSAERPEGSISTLTIQRTEQRDSAMYRCASSVGGDSQPQHFGDGTRLSIL.

The V call is TRBV25-1, the J call TRBJ2-7; the D is unclear. There are 11 residues in the CDR3. Germline CDR1 reads MGHDK; CDR2 reads SYGVNS. The V end was cut by 7 bases, the J end by 6 bases, with 10 bases between. CDR3 nucleotide sequence: TGTGCCAGCATTGAGGAATTCGAGCAGTACTTC. It encodes CASIEEFEQYF.

The chain employs TRBV6-6 and TRBJ1-4, with TRBD1 matching over 9 bases. The germline V gene encodes CDR1 MNHNY and CDR2 SVGAGI (reference sequence). Germline trimming cut 7 bases from V and 4 bases from J; bases unmatched to any gene: 1. The CDR3 has 13 residues. The CDR3 sequence: CASTGQGNEKLFF. CDR3 nucleotides: TGTGCCAGCACGGGACAGGGTAATGAAAAACTGTTTTTT.

The V call is TRBV27, the J call TRBJ1-2, with TRBD1 matching over 9 bases. CDR3 size: 14 residues. Germline CDR1 and CDR2: MNHEY and SMNVEV (reference sequence). V shed 1 base and J 6 bases; nucleotides not matched to a gene: 3. DNA for the CDR3: TGTGCCAGCAGTTTATGGGGGACAGGGAATGGCTACACCTTC. This gives the protein CASSLWGTGNGYTF.

This clonotype was recorded a few times. The chain employs TRBV5-8 and TRBJ1-1, with D hard to call. The V end was cut by 2 bases, the J end by 0 bases, with 14 bases between. In germline, CDR1 is SGHTS, CDR2 YDEGEE. The CDR3 has 16 residues. CDR3 bases: TGTGCCAGCAGCTTCCAGGCGGAACCGCTGAACACTGAAGCTTTCTTT. This translates into CASSFQAEPLNTEAFF.

The gene calls are TRBV29-1 and TRBJ1-2; D remains ambiguous. Per germline, CDR1 SQVTM and CDR2 ANQGSEA. The CDR3 has 13 residues. V was trimmed by 2 bases and J by 4 bases, leaving 11 bases between them. The DNA for the CDR3 is TGCAGCGTTGAACCAGAATCGAGCTATGGCTACACCTTC. Encoded protein: CSVEPESSYGYTF.

V is TRBV27 and J is TRBJ2-7; D call uncertain. The germline V gene has CDR1 MNHEY and CDR2 SMNVEV (reference sequence). V shed 2 bases and J shed 2 bases, with 7 bases lying between them. This CDR3 spans 13 amino acids. CDR3 amino acids: CASSLTTAYEQYF. In nucleotides, the CDR3 is TGTGCCAGCAGTTTAACTACAGCCTACGAGCAGTACTTC.

The chain joins TRBV11-2 to TRBJ1-2; 7 nucleotides align to TRBD1. V was pared by 5 bases and J by 2 bases, with 11 bases of the junction left unmatched. The germline V gene encodes CDR1 SGHAT and CDR2 FQNNGV. The CDR3 spans 16 residues. Here the CDR3 reads CASSPRDSPKNYGYTF. Written as DNA, the CDR3 is TGTGCCAGCAGCCCACGGGACAGCCCTAAGAACTATGGCTACACCTTC.

The gene calls are TRBV4-3 and TRBJ2-1, with 11 positions matching TRBD2. Looked up from germline, CDR1 is LGHNA and CDR2 is YSLEER. The CDR3 runs 17 residues. After removal of 5 bases from V and 4 bases from J, the junction contained 10 bases not matched to a gene. DNA of the CDR3: TGCGCCAGCAGCTCACAGCCCCTAGCGGGGGGTTACAATGAGCAGTTCTTC. Translated, it gives CASSSQPLAGGYNEQFF.

This clonotype has a count of ten or more. The V and J genes are TRBV7-9 and TRBJ1-1; 7 bases line up with TRBD1. CDR1 is SEHNR, CDR2 FQNEAQ, per germline (reference sequence). CDR3 length equals 13 residues. With 1 base clipped from V and 6 bases from J, the junction kept 2 bases outside the gene matches. CDR3 residues: CASSLGDRSEAFF. CDR3 DNA: TGTGCCAGCAGCTTAGGGGACAGATCTGAAGCTTTCTTT.

This clonotype has more than one count but fewer than ten. The chain has TRBV27 and TRBJ2-7; TRBD1 or TRBD2 may be the D gene (5 bases each). Germline CDR1 MNHEY, CDR2 SMNVEV (reference sequence). The V end lost 3 bases, the J end lost 0 bases, and 15 bases lay between the germline ends. The CDR3 has 16 amino acids. The CDR3 DNA reads as TGTGCCAGCAGTTTGGGGGTCATGAAAGGCTCCTACGAGCAGTACGTC. The encoded protein is CASSLGVMKGSYEQYV.

The sample holds many counts of this clonotype. The chain combines TRBV7-6 with TRBJ2-1; 10 bases agree with TRBD2. Germline trimming cut 2 bases from V and 5 bases from J; bases unmatched to any gene: 3. The CDR3 totals 15 residues. Looked up from germline, CDR1 is SGHVS and CDR2 is FNYEAQ. In DNA, the CDR3 is TGTGCCAGCAGCTTATACAGCGGGGGGGACAATGAGCAGTTCTTC. This encodes CASSLYSGGDNEQFF.

This clonotype has just a few counts. The chain combines TRBV6-2 or TRBV6-3 with TRBJ1-5, with D possibly TRBD1 on 6 matching bases. With 7 bases removed from V and 2 bases from J, the gap between germline ends came to 18 bases. Per the germline V gene, CDR1 is MNHEY and CDR2 is SVGEGT. There are 16 residues in the CDR3. The CDR3 reads CASKGVQGFGNQPQHF. The CDR3 DNA is TGTGCCAGCAAGGGGGTGCAGGGTTTTGGCAATCAGCCCCAGCATTTT.

This chain links TRBV7-9 with TRBJ1-2; weak D call: TRBD1 (6 bases). The germline V gene encodes CDR1 SEHNR and CDR2 FQNEAQ (reference sequence). V lost 8 bases and J lost 4, with 17 bases in between. The CDR3 totals 14 residues. CDR3 residues: CASSPAGAVYGYTF. The CDR3 DNA is TGTGCCAGCTCCCCGGCAGGGGCCGTCTATGGCTACACCTTC.

This chain joins TRBV19 and TRBJ2-3; 9 bases are shared with TRBD2. The CDR3 length is 15 residues. CDR1 and CDR2 from the germline V gene are LNHDA and SQIVND (reference sequence). The V gene end was trimmed by 3 bases and the J gene end by 2 bases; junction bases not matched to a gene: 3. Here the CDR3 DNA reads TGTGCCAGTAGTATGACTAGCGGAAACACAGATACGCAGTATTTT. It codes for CASSMTSGNTDTQYF.

This clonotype was recorded a few times. The V gene is TRBV27, the J gene TRBJ1-2, with 7 bases fitting TRBD1. CDR3 length: 15 amino acids. Germline loops: CDR1 MNHEY, CDR2 SMNVEV (reference sequence). Trimming at V came to 5 bases and at J to 0 bases, leaving 6 bases not matched to a gene. CDR3 DNA sequence: TGTGCCAGCAGTGGGACCGGGACAGCTAACTATGGCTACACCTTC. Protein sequence: CASSGTGTANYGYTF.

The chain uses TRBV6-5 and TRBJ1-6; TRBD1 agrees at 7 bases. The V segment lost 5 bases and the J segment 7 bases; nucleotides outside the gene matches: 8. CDR1 MNHEY and CDR2 SVGAGI come from the germline V gene. The CDR3 totals 15 residues. In DNA, the CDR3 is TGTGCCAGCAGTGTTTTCCGGGACAGCAATTCACCCCTCCACTTT. It codes for CASSVFRDSNSPLHF.

In its sample, this clonotype was seen a few times. V gene TRBV6-1 combines with J gene TRBJ2-5; 10 bases align to TRBD1. The length of the CDR3 is 15 residues. Germline V gives CDR1 MNHNS, CDR2 SASEGT. Germline trimming cut 5 bases from V and 3 bases from J; bases unmatched to any gene: 6. CDR3: CASSPGTGEEETQYF. The DNA for the CDR3 is TGTGCCAGCAGTCCCGGGACAGGGGAGGAAGAGACCCAGTACTTC.

On this clonotype itself: Given a much more abundant clone one base away, this may be a read error. The V gene is TRBV7-6, the J gene TRBJ1-5, with D possibly being TRBD1 (5 bases). V lost 5 bases, J lost 3 bases, and 17 bases lay in between. CDR3 length: 16 amino acids. Germline CDR1 SGHVS, CDR2 FNYEAQ. CDR3 region: CASSPITGGNNQPQHF. The CDR3, as DNA: TGTGCCAGCAGCCCAATAACTGGGGGGAACAATCAGCCCCAGCATTTT.

The table lists this clonotype with a count of one. The rearrangement links TRBV9 to TRBJ1-4; maybe TRBD1 (5 bases). Looked up from germline, CDR1 is SGDLS and CDR2 is YYNGEE. This CDR3 is built from 14 residues. With 3 bases removed from V and 7 bases from J, the gap between germline ends came to 13 bases. The CDR3 loop is CASSGGGAFEKLFF. Here the CDR3 DNA reads TGTGCCAGCAGCGGAGGTGGGGCTTTTGAAAAACTGTTTTTT. The whole variable domain, filled in from reference TRBV9 and TRBJ1-4, reads DSGVTQTPKHLITATGQRVTLRCSPRSGDLSVYWYQQSLDQGLQFLIQYYNGEERAKGNILERFSAQQFPDLHSELNLSSLELGDSALYFCASSGGGAFEKLFFGSGTQLSVL.

This clonotype has only a few counts. The chain is built from TRBV12-3 or TRBV12-4 and TRBJ1-2; D is uncertain. There are 11 residues in the CDR3. V lost 6 bases and J 6 bases, leaving 8 bases between the germline ends. CDR3 protein: CASRDLNGYTF. As DNA, the CDR3 is TGTGCCAGCAGGGACTTGAATGGCTACACCTTC.

In the case of this clonotype: A read error may be the cause here, since a much bigger clone is one base away. The chain has TRBV7-8 and TRBJ2-3; D not resolved. The germline V and J ends were trimmed by 0 bases and 4 bases, with 8 bases remaining between them. The CDR3 runs 14 residues. Germline loops: CDR1 SGHVS, CDR2 FQNEAQ. The CDR3 spells CASSLAFGADTQYF. CDR3 sequence (DNA): TGTGCCAGCAGCTTAGCGTTCGGAGCAGATACGCAGTATTTT.

The chain recombines TRBV7-9 with TRBJ1-4; 7 positions agree with TRBD1. Germline CDR1 is SEHNR and CDR2 is FQNEAQ (reference sequence). The J segment lost 8 bases and the V segment lost 5 bases, leaving 8 bases of the junction unmatched. The CDR3 totals 14 residues. The DNA of the CDR3 is TGTGCCAGCAGCCAGACAGGGTTTGGAGAAAAACTGTTTTTT. It codes for CASSQTGFGEKLFF.

With regard to this clonotype: The conserved final phenylalanine or tryptophan is absent from the CDR3, which likely points to a read error. The chain has TRBV4-1 and TRBJ2-2, with D possibly TRBD2 on 7 matching bases. Germline V lookup: CDR1 MGHRA, CDR2 YSYEKL. The V and J ends lost 4 bases and 4 bases respectively, with 16 bases between them. The CDR3 consists of 16 residues. For the CDR3, the DNA is TGCGCCAGCAGCCCGGGTGGGGGGGGCTCCACCGGGGAGCTGTTTTCT. Protein: CASSPGGGGSTGELFS.